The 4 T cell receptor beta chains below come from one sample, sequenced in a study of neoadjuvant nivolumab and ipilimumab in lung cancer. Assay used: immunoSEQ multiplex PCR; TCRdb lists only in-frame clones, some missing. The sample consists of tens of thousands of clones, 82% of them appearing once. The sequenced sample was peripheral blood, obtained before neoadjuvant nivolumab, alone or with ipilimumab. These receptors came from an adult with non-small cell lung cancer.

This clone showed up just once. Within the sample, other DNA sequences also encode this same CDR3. The CDR3 region has the DNA TGTGCCAGCAGCTTGGCTGGCTCCTACAATGAGCAGTTCTTC. Residues: CASSLAGSYNEQFF. The V and J genes are TRBV7-9 and TRBJ2-1; no clear D. Per the germline V gene, CDR1 is SEHNR and CDR2 is FQNEAQ (reference sequence). CDR3 length: 14 amino acids. Between the trimmed V and J ends, which lost 3 bases and 0 bases, there was a span of 6 bases.

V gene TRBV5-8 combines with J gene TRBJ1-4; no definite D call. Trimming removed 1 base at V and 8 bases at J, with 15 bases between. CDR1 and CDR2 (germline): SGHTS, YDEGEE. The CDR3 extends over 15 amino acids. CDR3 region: CASSLRPGIGEKLFF. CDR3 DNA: TGTGCCAGCAGCTTGAGGCCCGGGATTGGGGAAAAACTGTTTTTT. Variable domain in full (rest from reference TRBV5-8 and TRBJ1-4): EAGVTQSPTHLIKTRGQQATLRCSPISGHTSVYWYQQALGLGLQFLLWYDEGEERNRGNFPPRFSGRQFPNYSSELNVNALELEDSALYLCASSLRPGIGEKLFFGSGTQLSVL.

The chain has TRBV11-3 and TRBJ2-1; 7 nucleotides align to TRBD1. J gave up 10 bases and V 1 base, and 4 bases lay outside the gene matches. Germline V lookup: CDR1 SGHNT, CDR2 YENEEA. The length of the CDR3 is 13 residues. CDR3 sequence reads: CASSLVRDSEQFF. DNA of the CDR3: TGTGCCAGCAGCTTAGTTAGGGACAGCGAGCAGTTCTTC. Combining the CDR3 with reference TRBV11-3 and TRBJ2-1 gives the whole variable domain EAGVVQSPRYKIIEKKQPVAFWCNPISGHNTLYWYLQNLGQGPELLIRYENEEAVDDSQLPKDRFSAERLKGVDSTLKIQPAELGDSAVYLCASSLVRDSEQFFGPGTRLTVL.

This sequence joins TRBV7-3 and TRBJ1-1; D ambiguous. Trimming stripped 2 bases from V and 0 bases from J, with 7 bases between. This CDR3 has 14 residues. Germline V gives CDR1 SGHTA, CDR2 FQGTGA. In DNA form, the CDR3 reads TGTGCCAGCAGCTTAGAAGGGATGAACACTGAAGCTTTCTTT. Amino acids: CASSLEGMNTEAFF.